This entry concerns a single TCR beta chain. Its antigen is as yet unknown. This sample was included in a study of T cell repertoires in cytomegalovirus infection. Study summary: Recently identified HLA-C-restricted and well-studied HLA-B-restricted CMV epitopes were used. Public TCR beta signatures indicated both CMV infection and matching HLA type.

The V end was cut by 0 bases, the J end by 5 bases, with 29 bases between. The CDR3 runs to 20 residues. Germline V gene data show CDR1 as SGHRS and CDR2 as YFSETQ. TCRdb itself ran the reads through MiXCR, one entry per CDR3 protein. Altogether some 940,000 distinct CDR3 sequences are present, approximately 31% being singletons, with the ten largest covering about an eighth. Findings of the study overall: Clonotype analysis showed dominance of the ex vivo response by HLA-C-restricted CMV-specific TCR beta clonotypes. Of the TCR beta families, the public ones yielded a cumulative frequency that identified carriers of CMV plus the relevant HLA.

The clonotype was recovered from a human donor in good health (CMV status not recorded). Some clones in this sample may be carry-over from other donors' samples. Sequencing was performed on cultured CD8+ T cells from PBMCs, taken from culture after CMV antigen stimulation. The gene calls are TRBV5-1 and TRBJ1-1; D not certain. The CDR3 region is CASSLGEERRAARRWTEAFF. The CDR3 region has the DNA TGCGCCAGCAGCTTGGGGGAAGAGAGGAGGGCTGCACGTAGATGGACTGAAGCTTTCTTT.